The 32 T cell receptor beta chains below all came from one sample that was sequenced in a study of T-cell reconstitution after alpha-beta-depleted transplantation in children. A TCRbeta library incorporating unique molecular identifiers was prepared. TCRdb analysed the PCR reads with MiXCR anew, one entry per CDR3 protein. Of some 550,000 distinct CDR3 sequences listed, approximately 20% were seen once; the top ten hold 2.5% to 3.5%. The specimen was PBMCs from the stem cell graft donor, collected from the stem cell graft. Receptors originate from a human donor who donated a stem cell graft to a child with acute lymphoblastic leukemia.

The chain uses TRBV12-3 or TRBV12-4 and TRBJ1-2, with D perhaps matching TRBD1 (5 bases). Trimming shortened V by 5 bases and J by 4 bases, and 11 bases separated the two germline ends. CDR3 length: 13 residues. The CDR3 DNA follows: TGTGCCAGCAGTCAGGGACGGGGCTATGGCTACACCTTC. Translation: CASSQGRGYGYTF.

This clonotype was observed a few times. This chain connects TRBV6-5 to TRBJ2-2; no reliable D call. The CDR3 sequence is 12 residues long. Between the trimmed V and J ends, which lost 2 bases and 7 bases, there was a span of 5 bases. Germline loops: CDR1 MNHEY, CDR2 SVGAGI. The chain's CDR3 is CASSYVGGELFF. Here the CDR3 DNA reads TGTGCCAGCAGTTACGTGGGCGGGGAGCTGTTTTTT.

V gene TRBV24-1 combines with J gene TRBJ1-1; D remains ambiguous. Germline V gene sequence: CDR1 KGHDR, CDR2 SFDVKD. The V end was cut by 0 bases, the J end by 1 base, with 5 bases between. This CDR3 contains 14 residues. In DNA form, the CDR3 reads TGTGCCACCAGTGATTTGCCTCCGAACACTGAAGCTTTCTTT. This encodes CATSDLPPNTEAFF.

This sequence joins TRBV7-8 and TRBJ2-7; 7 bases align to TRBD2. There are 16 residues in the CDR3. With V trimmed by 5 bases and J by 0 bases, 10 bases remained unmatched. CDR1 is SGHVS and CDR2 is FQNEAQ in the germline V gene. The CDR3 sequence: CASSPQSGGSSYEQYF. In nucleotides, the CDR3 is TGTGCCAGCAGCCCCCAGTCCGGGGGGAGCTCCTACGAGCAGTACTTC.

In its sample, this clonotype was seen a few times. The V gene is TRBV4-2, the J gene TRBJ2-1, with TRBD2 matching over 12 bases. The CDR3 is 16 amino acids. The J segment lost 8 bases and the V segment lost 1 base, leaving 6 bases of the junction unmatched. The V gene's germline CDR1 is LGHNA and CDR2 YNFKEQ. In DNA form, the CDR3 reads TGTGCCAGCAGCCAAGTTCTAGCGGGAGGGGAGGATGAGCAGTTCTTC. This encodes CASSQVLAGGEDEQFF.

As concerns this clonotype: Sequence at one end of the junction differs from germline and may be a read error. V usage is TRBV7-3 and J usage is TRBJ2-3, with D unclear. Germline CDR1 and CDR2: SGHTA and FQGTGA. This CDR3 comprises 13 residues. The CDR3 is CAISLGSTDTQYF. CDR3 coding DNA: TGTGCCATCAGCTTAGGTAGCACAGATACGCAGTATTTT.

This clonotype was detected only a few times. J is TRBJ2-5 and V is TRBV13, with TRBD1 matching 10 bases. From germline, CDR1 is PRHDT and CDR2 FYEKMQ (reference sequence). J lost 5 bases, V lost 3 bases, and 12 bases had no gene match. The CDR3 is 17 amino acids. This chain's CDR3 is CASSLFGTGESGETQYF. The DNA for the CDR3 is TGTGCCAGCAGCTTGTTCGGGACAGGGGAGTCTGGGGAGACCCAGTACTTC.

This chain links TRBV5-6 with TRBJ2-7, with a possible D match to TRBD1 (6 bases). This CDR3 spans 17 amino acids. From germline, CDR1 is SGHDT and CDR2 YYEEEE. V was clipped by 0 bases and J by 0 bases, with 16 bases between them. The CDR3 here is CASSLGTQDRLSYEQYF. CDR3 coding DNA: TGTGCCAGCAGCTTGGGAACTCAAGACAGGCTCTCCTACGAGCAGTACTTC.

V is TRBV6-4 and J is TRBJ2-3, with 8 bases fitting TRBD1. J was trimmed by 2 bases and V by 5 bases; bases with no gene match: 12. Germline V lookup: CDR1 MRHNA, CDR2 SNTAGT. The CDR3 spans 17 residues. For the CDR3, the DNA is TGTGCCAGCAGTCCGGACAGGGAGATTCTGGACACAGATACGCAGTATTTT. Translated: CASSPDREILDTDTQYF.

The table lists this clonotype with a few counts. The CDR3 spells CASSSLPAQSEAFF. In nucleotides, the CDR3 is TGTGCCAGCAGTTCTCTCCCTGCCCAATCTGAAGCTTTCTTT. The chain recombines TRBV12-3 or TRBV12-4 with TRBJ1-1; unclear D gene. This CDR3 is built from 14 residues. V was clipped by 4 bases and J by 6 bases, with 15 bases between them.

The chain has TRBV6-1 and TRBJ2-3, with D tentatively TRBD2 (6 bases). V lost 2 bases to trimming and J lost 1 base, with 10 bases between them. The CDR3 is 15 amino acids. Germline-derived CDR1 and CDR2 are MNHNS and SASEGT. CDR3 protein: CASSEISGRTDTQYF. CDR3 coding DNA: TGTGCCAGCAGTGAAATTAGCGGACGCACAGATACGCAGTATTTT.

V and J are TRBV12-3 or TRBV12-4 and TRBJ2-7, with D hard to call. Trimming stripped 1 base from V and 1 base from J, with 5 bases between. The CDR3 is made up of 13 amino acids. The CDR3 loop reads CASSLGKSYEQYF. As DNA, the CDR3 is TGTGCCAGCAGTTTAGGGAAATCCTACGAGCAGTACTTC.

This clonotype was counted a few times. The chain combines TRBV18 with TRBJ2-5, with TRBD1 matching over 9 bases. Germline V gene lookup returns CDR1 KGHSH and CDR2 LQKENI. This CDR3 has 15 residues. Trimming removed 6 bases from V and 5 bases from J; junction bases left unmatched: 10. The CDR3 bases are TGTGCCAGCTCCCCAGGTCACAGGGGGCAGGAGACCCAGTACTTC. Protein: CASSPGHRGQETQYF.

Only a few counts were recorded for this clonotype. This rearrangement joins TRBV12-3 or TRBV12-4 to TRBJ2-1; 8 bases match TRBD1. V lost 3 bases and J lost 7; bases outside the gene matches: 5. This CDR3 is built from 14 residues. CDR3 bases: TGTGCCAGCAGTTTTTGGAGGACAGGGAATGAGCAGTTCTTC. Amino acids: CASSFWRTGNEQFF.

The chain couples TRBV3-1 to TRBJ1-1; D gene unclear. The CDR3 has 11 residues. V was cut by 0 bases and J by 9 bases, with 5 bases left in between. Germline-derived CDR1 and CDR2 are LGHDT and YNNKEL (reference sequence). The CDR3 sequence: CASSQDKQAFF. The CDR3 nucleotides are TGTGCCAGCAGCCAAGATAAGCAAGCTTTCTTT.

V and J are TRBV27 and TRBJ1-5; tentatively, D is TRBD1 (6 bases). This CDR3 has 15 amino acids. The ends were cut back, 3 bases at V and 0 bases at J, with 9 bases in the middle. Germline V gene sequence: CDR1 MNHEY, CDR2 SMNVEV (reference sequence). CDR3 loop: CASSLAGVSNQPQHF. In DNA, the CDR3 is TGTGCCAGCAGTTTGGCAGGGGTTAGCAATCAGCCCCAGCATTTT.

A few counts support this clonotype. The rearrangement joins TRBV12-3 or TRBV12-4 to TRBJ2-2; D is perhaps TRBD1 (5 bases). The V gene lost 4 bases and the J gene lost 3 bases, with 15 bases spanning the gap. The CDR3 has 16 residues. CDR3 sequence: CASSWGSPEDTGELFF. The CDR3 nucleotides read TGTGCCAGCAGTTGGGGCAGCCCTGAGGACACCGGGGAGCTGTTTTTT.

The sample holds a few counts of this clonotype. The CDR3 sequence is CASSLTEGLAGGDYEQYF. CDR3 nucleotides: TGTGCCAGCAGCTTAACCGAGGGTCTAGCGGGAGGTGACTACGAGCAGTACTTC. The chain joins TRBV11-2 to TRBJ2-7, with 11 bases matching TRBD2. The V and J ends lost 2 bases and 3 bases, in that order; junction bases with no gene match: 12. Germline values: CDR1 SGHAT, CDR2 FQNNGV. The CDR3 has 18 amino acids.

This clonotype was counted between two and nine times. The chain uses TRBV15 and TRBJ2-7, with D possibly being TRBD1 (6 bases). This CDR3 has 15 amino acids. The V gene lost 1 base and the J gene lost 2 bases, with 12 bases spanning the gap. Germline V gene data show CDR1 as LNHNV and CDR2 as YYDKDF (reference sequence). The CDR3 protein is CATSRVNQGTYEQYF. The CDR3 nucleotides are TGTGCCACCAGCAGAGTTAACCAGGGGACCTACGAGCAGTACTTC.

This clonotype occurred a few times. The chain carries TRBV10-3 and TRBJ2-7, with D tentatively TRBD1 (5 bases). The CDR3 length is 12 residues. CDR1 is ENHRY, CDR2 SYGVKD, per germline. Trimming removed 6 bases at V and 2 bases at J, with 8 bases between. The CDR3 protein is CAISTGTYEQYF. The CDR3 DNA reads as TGTGCCATCAGCACAGGTACCTACGAGCAGTACTTC.

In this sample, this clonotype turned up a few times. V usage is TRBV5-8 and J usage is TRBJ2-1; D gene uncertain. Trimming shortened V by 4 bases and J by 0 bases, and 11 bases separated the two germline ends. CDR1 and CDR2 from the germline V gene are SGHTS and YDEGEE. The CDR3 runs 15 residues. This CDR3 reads CASSSASPSYNEQFF. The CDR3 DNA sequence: TGTGCCAGCAGCAGCGCGAGTCCCTCCTACAATGAGCAGTTCTTC.

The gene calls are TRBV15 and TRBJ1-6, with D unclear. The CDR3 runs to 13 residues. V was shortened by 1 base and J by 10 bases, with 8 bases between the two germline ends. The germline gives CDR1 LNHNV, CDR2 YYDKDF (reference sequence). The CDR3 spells CATSRGAESPLHF. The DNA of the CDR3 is TGTGCCACCAGCAGAGGGGCGGAGTCACCCCTCCACTTT.

CDR3 sequence reads: CASSSPFGTGELFF. DNA for the CDR3: TGTGCCAGCAGTTCTCCGTTTGGGACCGGGGAGCTGTTTTTT. The chain uses TRBV5-6 and TRBJ2-2, with D unresolved. The ends were cut back, 5 bases at V and 5 bases at J, with 13 bases in the middle. The CDR3 consists of 14 residues. In germline, CDR1 is SGHDT, CDR2 YYEEEE.

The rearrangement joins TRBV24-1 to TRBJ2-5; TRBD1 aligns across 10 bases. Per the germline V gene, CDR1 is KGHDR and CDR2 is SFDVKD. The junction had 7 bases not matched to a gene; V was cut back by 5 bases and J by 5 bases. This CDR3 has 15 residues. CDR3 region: CATSVGQGTTETQYF. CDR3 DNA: TGTGCCACCAGTGTGGGACAGGGGACTACCGAGACCCAGTACTTC.

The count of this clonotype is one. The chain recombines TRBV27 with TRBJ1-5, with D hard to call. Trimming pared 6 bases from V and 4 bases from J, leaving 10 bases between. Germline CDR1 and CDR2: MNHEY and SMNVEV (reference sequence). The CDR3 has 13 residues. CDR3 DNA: TGTGCCAGCAGAAGCATGCTTAATCAGCCCCAGCATTTT. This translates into CASRSMLNQPQHF.

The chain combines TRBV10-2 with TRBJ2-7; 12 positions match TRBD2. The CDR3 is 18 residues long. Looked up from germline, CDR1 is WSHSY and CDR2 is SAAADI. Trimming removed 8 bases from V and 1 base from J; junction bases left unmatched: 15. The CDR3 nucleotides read TGCGCCAGCGATACTAGCGGGAGGCCCCTCCAGAGGTCCTACGAGCAGTACTTC. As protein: CASDTSGRPLQRSYEQYF.

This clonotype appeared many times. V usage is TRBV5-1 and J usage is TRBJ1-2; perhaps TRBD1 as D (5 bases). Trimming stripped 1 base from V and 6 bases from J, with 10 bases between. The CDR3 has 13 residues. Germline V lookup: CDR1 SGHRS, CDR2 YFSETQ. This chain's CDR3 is CASSLLGVDGYTF. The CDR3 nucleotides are TGCGCCAGCAGCTTGTTGGGGGTAGATGGCTACACCTTC.

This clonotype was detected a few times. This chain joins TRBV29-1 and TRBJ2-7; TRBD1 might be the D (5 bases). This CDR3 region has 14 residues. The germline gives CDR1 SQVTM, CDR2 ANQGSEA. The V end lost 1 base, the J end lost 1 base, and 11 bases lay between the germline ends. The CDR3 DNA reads TGCAGCGTTGAAGTTTCGCCAGGGTCCTACGAGCAGTACTTC. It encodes CSVEVSPGSYEQYF.

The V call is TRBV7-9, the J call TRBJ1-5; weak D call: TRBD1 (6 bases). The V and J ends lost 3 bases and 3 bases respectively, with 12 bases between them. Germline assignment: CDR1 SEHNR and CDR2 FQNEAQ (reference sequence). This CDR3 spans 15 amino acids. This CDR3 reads CASSFWGGPNQPQHF. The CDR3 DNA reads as TGTGCCAGCAGCTTTTGGGGGGGGCCCAATCAGCCCCAGCATTTT.

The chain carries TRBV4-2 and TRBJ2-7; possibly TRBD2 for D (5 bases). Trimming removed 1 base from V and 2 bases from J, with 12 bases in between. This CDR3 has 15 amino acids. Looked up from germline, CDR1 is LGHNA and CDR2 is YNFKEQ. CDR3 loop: CASSQGSGNTYEQYF. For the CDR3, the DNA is TGTGCCAGCAGCCAAGGGAGCGGAAACACCTACGAGCAGTACTTC.

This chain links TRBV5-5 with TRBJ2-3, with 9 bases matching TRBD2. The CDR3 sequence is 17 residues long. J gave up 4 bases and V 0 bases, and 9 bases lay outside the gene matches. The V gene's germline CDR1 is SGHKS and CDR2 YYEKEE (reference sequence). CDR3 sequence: CASSLDLSGSWPDTQYF. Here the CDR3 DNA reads TGTGCCAGCAGCTTGGACCTTAGCGGGAGTTGGCCAGATACGCAGTATTTT.

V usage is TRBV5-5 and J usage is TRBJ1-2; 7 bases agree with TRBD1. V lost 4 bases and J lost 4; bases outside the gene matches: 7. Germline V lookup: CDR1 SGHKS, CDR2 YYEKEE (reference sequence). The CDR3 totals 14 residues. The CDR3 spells CASSRDSATYGYTF. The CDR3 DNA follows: TGTGCCAGCAGCCGGGACAGCGCTACCTATGGCTACACCTTC.